The T cell receptor (beta chain) under discussion was sequenced for a study of shared T cell receptors in the human thymus. This table comes from immunoSEQ multiplex PCR, and its TCRdb copy is limited to in-frame clones, with some not included. This repertoire shows 700,000 or so clones, 75% to 90% found once; its top ten account for approximately 0.01%. Germline V gene sequence: CDR1 SGHTA, CDR2 FQGNSA. The CDR3 has 18 residues. V was clipped by 2 bases and J by 1 base; unmatched bases: 7. This same sample was also part of a study on human thymus T cells. From that report: The donors were infants in Finland with congenital heart defects, otherwise immunologically healthy. Thymic tissue was derived from resections collected during corrective heart surgery. Among thymic and blood repertoires, usage of V and J genes appeared biased.

This rearrangement joins TRBV7-2 to TRBJ2-3, with 12 bases fitting TRBD2. Sequencing input: thymocytes. The clonotype comes from a girl under two years old with a congenital heart defect. The CDR3 loop reads CASSLPHRTSGGTDTQYF. The CDR3 bases are TGTGCCAGCAGCTTACCGCACCGGACTAGCGGGGGCACAGATACGCAGTATTTT.